This passage covers 28 T cell receptor beta chains from one sample sequenced in a study of metastatic and nonmetastatic thyroid tumors. Thyroid surgery was preceded by no treatment in any patient. MiXCR was used by TCRdb to re-call the PCR reads. The sample has roughly 30,000 clones; around 15% are singletons. The sequencing sample was made of blood. These receptors were obtained from a female donor with papillary thyroid cancer or a benign thyroid nodule (not recorded which). Some clones in this sample may be carry-over from other donors' samples.

The chain carries TRBV14 and TRBJ1-6, with D unclear. Germline lookup yields CDR1 SGHDN and CDR2 FVKESK. The CDR3 is 18 amino acids. Trimming cost V 2 bases and J 5 bases, with 19 bases left between them. CDR3 nucleotide sequence: TGTGCCAGCAGCCAAATCTCGTCCCGGGGAAGAAATAATTCACCCCTCCACTTT. Residues: CASSQISSRGRNNSPLHF.

Details on this clone: At one of its ends the junction is not consistent with the germline gene, which may arise from a read error. Other DNA sequences within the sample encode an identical CDR3. The chain couples TRBV11-2 to TRBJ2-3; possibly TRBD2 for D (6 bases). The CDR3 covers 15 residues. Germline V lookup: CDR1 SGHAT, CDR2 FQNNGV. The CDR3 spells CASSSHRDSSDTQYF. In DNA form, the CDR3 reads TGTGCCAGTAGCTCGCACCGGGACTCATCAGATACGCAGTATTTT.

This clone was seen many times. This chain uses TRBV28 with TRBJ2-7; maybe TRBD2 (6 bases). CDR1 is MDHEN and CDR2 is SYDVKM in the germline V gene. Trimming took 5 bases from V and 7 from J, leaving 18 bases between them. The CDR3 runs 14 residues. The CDR3 DNA follows: TGTGCCAGCAGTCCGCCCCGGGACTCGGGGGAGCAGTACTTC. It encodes CASSPPRDSGEQYF.

V gene TRBV5-5 combines with J gene TRBJ2-7, with TRBD1 matching over 8 bases. The CDR3 is made up of 15 amino acids. Germline V gives CDR1 SGHKS, CDR2 YYEKEE (reference sequence). The trim removed 0 bases at V and 2 bases at J, leaving 4 bases unmatched. CDR3 in amino acids: CASSLAVGQAYEQYF. CDR3 coding DNA: TGTGCCAGCAGCTTGGCCGTGGGACAGGCCTACGAGCAGTACTTC.

This clone was counted ten times or more. V and J are TRBV3-1 and TRBJ2-7; TRBD1 might be the D (6 bases). The CDR3 is made up of 13 amino acids. CDR1 is LGHDT and CDR2 is YNNKEL in the germline V gene (reference sequence). Trimming cost V 5 bases and J 0 bases, with 8 bases left between them. CDR3 sequence reads: CASSGTRSYEQYF. In DNA, the CDR3 is TGTGCCAGCAGCGGGACACGCTCCTACGAGCAGTACTTC.

There are a few counts of this clone. The V gene is TRBV20-1, the J gene TRBJ2-3; D possibly corresponds to TRBD1 (6 bases). Between the trimmed V and J ends, which lost 5 bases and 3 bases, there was a span of 18 bases. This CDR3 is 15 amino acids long. CDR1 and CDR2 (germline): DFQATT, SNEGSKA (reference sequence). CDR3 sequence: CSAPTGSGPTDTQYF. DNA for the CDR3: TGCAGTGCTCCTACAGGGTCGGGGCCGACAGATACGCAGTATTTT.

V usage is TRBV7-2 and J usage is TRBJ1-5, with D perhaps matching TRBD1 (6 bases). The V and J ends lost 9 bases and 1 base respectively, with 10 bases between them. The germline gives CDR1 SGHTA, CDR2 FQGNSA. This CDR3 is built from 13 residues. The CDR3 protein is CASRGGSNQPQHF. CDR3 DNA sequence: TGTGCCAGTAGAGGGGGAAGCAATCAGCCCCAGCATTTT.

This clone was seen at least ten times. The rearrangement joins TRBV3-1 to TRBJ2-2, with unresolved D. CDR1 and CDR2 (germline): LGHDT, YNNKEL (reference sequence). Trimming left V 8 bases short and J 5 bases short, with 12 bases between. The CDR3 loop spans 13 amino acids. The CDR3 region has the DNA TGTGCCAGCCTCCGATTTCAGACCGGGGAGCTGTTTTTT. Protein product: CASLRFQTGELFF.

Note on this clone: Without the conserved terminal phenylalanine or tryptophan, this CDR3 likely stems from a read error. V and J are TRBV30 and TRBJ2-5; 9 bases are a match to TRBD1. Trimming removed 2 bases from V and 6 bases from J; junction bases left unmatched: 10. Per the germline V gene, CDR1 is GTSNPN and CDR2 is SVGIG (reference sequence). CDR3 length: 15 amino acids. In DNA form, the CDR3 reads TGTGCCTGGAGTACCAGGGACAGGGTGAGGAAGACCCAGTACCTC. Translating it yields CAWSTRDRVRKTQYL.

The V call is TRBV6-5, the J call TRBJ2-7; TRBD2 matches at 7 bases. The CDR3 extends over 13 amino acids. Trimming cost V 0 bases and J 6 bases; bases outside gene matches: 2. The germline V gene encodes CDR1 MNHEY and CDR2 SVGAGI. CDR3 loop: CASSYSRETEQYF. In DNA, the CDR3 is TGTGCCAGCAGTTACTCGCGGGAGACCGAGCAGTACTTC.

This clone came up a few times. Since a much larger clone is just one base distant, this may be a read error. Distinct nucleotide sequences in the sample also encode this CDR3. The chain combines TRBV11-3 with TRBJ2-7; TRBD2 matches 14 bases. This CDR3 spans 16 amino acids. V shed 6 bases, J shed 4 bases, and the junction held 8 bases outside the gene matches. Germline assignment: CDR1 SGHNT and CDR2 YENEEA. CDR3 amino acids: CASSLGLAGAKYEQYF. The CDR3 DNA sequence: TGTGCCAGCAGTTTGGGACTAGCGGGAGCCAAGTACGAGCAGTACTTC.

This clone has ten or more counts. A much larger clone differs from this one at a single base, so this may be a read error. Additional DNA sequences in this sample encode the identical CDR3. DNA for the CDR3: TGTGCCATCAGTACCGGGACGACAATGAGCACTGAAGCTTTCTTT. Residues: CAISTGTTMSTEAFF. The chain has TRBV10-3 and TRBJ1-1, with a tentative D call TRBD1 (5 bases). Germline V gene sequence: CDR1 ENHRY, CDR2 SYGVKD. This CDR3 contains 15 residues. Trimming took off 5 bases at V and 4 bases at J, with 17 bases between the two ends.

The chain joins TRBV7-6 to TRBJ2-7; D is perhaps TRBD1 (6 bases). The CDR3 covers 13 residues. In germline, CDR1 is SGHVS, CDR2 FNYEAQ. The ends were cut back, 4 bases at V and 2 bases at J, with 9 bases in the middle. CDR3 loop: CASSSGVTYEQYF. CDR3 nucleotides: TGTGCCAGCAGCTCAGGGGTAACCTACGAGCAGTACTTC.

V gene TRBV19 combines with J gene TRBJ2-2; D is possibly TRBD2 (5 bases). The length of the CDR3 is 16 residues. Per germline, CDR1 LNHDA and CDR2 SQIVND (reference sequence). Trimming pared 1 base from V and 1 base from J, leaving 10 bases between. CDR3 sequence (DNA): TGTGCCAGTAGTATAGGGAGGACTTTGAACACCGGGGAGCTGTTTTTT. This codes for CASSIGRTLNTGELFF.

This clone was picked up many times. The chain couples TRBV5-1 to TRBJ1-6; TRBD1 matches at 8 bases. CDR1 and CDR2 from the germline V gene are SGHRS and YFSETQ. There are 13 residues in the CDR3. J was trimmed by 8 bases and V by 4 bases; bases with no gene match: 2. The CDR3 here is CASSATGDSPLHF. DNA of the CDR3: TGCGCCAGCAGCGCGACAGGGGATTCACCCCTCCACTTT.

This chain connects TRBV6-8 to TRBJ2-7; 10 bases map to TRBD2. V lost 2 bases, J lost 3 bases, and 1 base stayed unmatched. CDR3 length equals 14 residues. Germline V gene data show CDR1 as MNHGY and CDR2 as SAAAGT. As DNA, the CDR3 is TGTGCCAGCAGTTACACTAGCGGGAACTACGAGCAGTACTTC. Translated, it gives CASSYTSGNYEQYF.

V and J are TRBV3-1 and TRBJ1-1; D unresolved. The V end was cut by 4 bases, the J end by 3 bases, with 12 bases between. CDR1 is LGHDT and CDR2 is YNNKEL in the germline V gene (reference sequence). The CDR3 runs 14 residues. Here the CDR3 DNA reads TGTGCCAGCAGCCCCTACTATCGGGACACTGAAGCTTTCTTT. It translates to CASSPYYRDTEAFF.

This clone is categorized as medium-sized. The chain employs TRBV28 and TRBJ1-6, with a weak D call TRBD1 (5 bases). Germline loops: CDR1 MDHEN, CDR2 SYDVKM. The CDR3 has 14 residues. Trimming removed 2 bases from V and 9 bases from J, with 11 bases in between. The CDR3 DNA is TGTGCCAGCAGTTTAGGGGACTGGGTTTCACCCCTCCACTTT. It specifies CASSLGDWVSPLHF. Variable domain in full (rest from reference TRBV28 and TRBJ1-6): DVKVTQSSRYLVKRTGEKVFLECVQDMDHENMFWYRQDPGLGLRLIYFSYDVKMKEKGDIPEGYSVSREKKERFSLILESASTNQTSMYLCASSLGDWVSPLHFGNGTRLTVT.

Details on this clone: The CDR3 carries no conserved terminal phenylalanine or tryptophan, so it likely arises from a read error. The chain has TRBV11-3 and TRBJ2-4; tentatively, D is TRBD1 or TRBD2 (5 bases each). The CDR3 has 16 amino acids. Germline loops: CDR1 SGHNT, CDR2 YENEEA. The V end lost 3 bases, the J end lost 0 bases, and 12 bases lay between the germline ends. This CDR3 is CASSFSPGTAKNIQYL. CDR3 nucleotide sequence: TGTGCCAGCAGCTTTTCCCCCGGGACAGCCAAAAACATTCAGTACCTC.

This clone was seen once. One end of the junction fails to match germline, which may point to a read error. This chain uses TRBV5-4 with TRBJ1-2; possibly TRBD1 for D (6 bases). The CDR3 spans 15 residues. Germline lookup yields CDR1 SGHNT and CDR2 YYREEE (reference sequence). The CDR3 is CASSLGQTGNYGYTF. In DNA, the CDR3 is TGTGCCAGCAGTTTGGGACAAACGGGAAACTATGGCTACACCTTC.

This clone occurred many times. The rearrangement links TRBV19 to TRBJ2-3, with 10 bases lining up with TRBD2. Trimming removed 5 bases from V and 3 bases from J; junction bases left unmatched: 5. CDR3 length: 15 residues. The V gene's germline CDR1 is LNHDA and CDR2 SQIVND (reference sequence). The CDR3 DNA is TGTGCCAGTAGTTTGGGACTAGCGCGGACAGATACGCAGTATTTT. It encodes CASSLGLARTDTQYF.

This clone was found many times. The rearrangement uses TRBV4-2 and TRBJ1-5, with 8 nucleotides matching TRBD1. CDR1 and CDR2 (germline): LGHNA, YNFKEQ. J was trimmed by 4 bases and V by 1 base; bases with no gene match: 6. The CDR3 sequence is 16 residues long. The CDR3 here is CASSQGGQGANQPQHF. In nucleotides, the CDR3 is TGTGCCAGCAGCCAAGGGGGTCAGGGGGCAAATCAGCCCCAGCATTTT.

There are a few counts of this clone. The chain is built from TRBV19 and TRBJ1-2, with 7 bases aligning to TRBD1. V trimming: 6 bases; J trimming: 7 bases; junction bases outside the gene matches: 14. This CDR3 has 15 amino acids. Germline CDR1 reads LNHDA; CDR2 reads SQIVND (reference sequence). CDR3 DNA: TGTGCCAGTAGAATTCCGGGACAGCCCTATGGTGGCTACACCTTC. Protein: CASRIPGQPYGGYTF.

In this sample, this clone turned up many times. This chain joins TRBV15 and TRBJ1-4; D call uncertain. Between the trimmed V and J ends, which lost 5 bases and 6 bases, there was a span of 10 bases. Germline CDR1 is LNHNV and CDR2 is YYDKDF (reference sequence). The CDR3 contains 13 residues. In nucleotides, the CDR3 is TGTGCCACCAGCCCGAGAACGTATGAAAAACTGTTTTTT. It is translated as CATSPRTYEKLFF.

The chain has TRBV20-1 and TRBJ1-2; D call uncertain. The germline gives CDR1 DFQATT, CDR2 SNEGSKA (reference sequence). This CDR3 has 10 residues. V lost 3 bases, J lost 6 bases, and 5 bases lay in between. CDR3 region: CSASTDGYTF. As DNA, the CDR3 is TGCAGTGCTAGTACAGATGGCTACACCTTC.

This clone was seen at least ten times. The J gene is TRBJ1-2, the V gene TRBV7-2, with 8 bases lining up with TRBD1. Trimming removed 5 bases from V and 4 bases from J; junction bases left unmatched: 3. The CDR3 is made up of 13 amino acids. Germline V lookup: CDR1 SGHTA, CDR2 FQGNSA. CDR3 residues: CASSAGQGYGYTF. The CDR3, as DNA: TGTGCCAGCAGCGCCGGACAGGGCTATGGCTACACCTTC. The entire variable domain, with the rest obtained from reference TRBV7-2 and TRBJ1-2, is as follows: GAGVSQSPSNKVTEKGKDVELRCDPISGHTALYWYRQSLGQGLEFLIYFQGNSAPDKSGLPSDRFSAERTGGSVSTLTIQRTQQEDSAVYLCASSAGQGYGYTFGSGTRLTVV.

This clone rates as medium-sized. The genes are TRBV6-2 or TRBV6-3 and TRBJ1-2; D remains unclear. The CDR3 spans 14 residues. Germline CDR1 and CDR2: MNHEY and SVGEGT. With 0 bases removed from V and 2 bases from J, the gap between germline ends came to 7 bases. CDR3 nucleotides: TGTGCCAGCAGTTACTCGAAAGGGAACTATGGCTACACCTTC. This sequence encodes CASSYSKGNYGYTF.

This clone appeared many times. The chain employs TRBV30 and TRBJ1-2, with TRBD1 matching over 7 bases. The germline CDR1 and CDR2 sequences are GTSNPN and SVGIG (reference sequence). This CDR3 spans 12 amino acids. J lost 8 bases, V lost 4 bases, and 7 bases had no gene match. The CDR3 protein is CAWKGSGGGYTF. CDR3 in DNA: TGTGCCTGGAAGGGCTCAGGGGGAGGCTACACCTTC.